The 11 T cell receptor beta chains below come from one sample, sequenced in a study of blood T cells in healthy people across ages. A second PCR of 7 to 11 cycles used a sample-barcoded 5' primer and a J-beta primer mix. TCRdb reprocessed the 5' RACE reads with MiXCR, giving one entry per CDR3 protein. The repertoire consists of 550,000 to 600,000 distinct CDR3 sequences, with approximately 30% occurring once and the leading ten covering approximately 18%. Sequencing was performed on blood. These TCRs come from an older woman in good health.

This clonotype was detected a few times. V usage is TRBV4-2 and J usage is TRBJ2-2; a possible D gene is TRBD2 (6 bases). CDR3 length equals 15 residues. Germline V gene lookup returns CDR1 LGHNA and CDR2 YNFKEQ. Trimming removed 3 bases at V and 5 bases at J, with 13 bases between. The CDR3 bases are TGTGCCAGCAGCCATGCCCGACTAGTAACCGGGGAGCTGTTTTTT. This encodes CASSHARLVTGELFF.

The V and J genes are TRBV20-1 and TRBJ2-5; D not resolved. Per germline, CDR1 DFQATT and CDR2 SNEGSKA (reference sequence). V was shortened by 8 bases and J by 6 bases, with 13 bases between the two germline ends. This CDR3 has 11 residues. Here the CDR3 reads CSIVVMKTQYF. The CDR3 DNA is TGCAGTATAGTGGTTATGAAGACCCAGTACTTC.

The CDR3 DNA is TGTGCCAGCAGTCTGGTATTGGCGGGGAACACTGAAGCTTTCTTT. It translates to CASSLVLAGNTEAFF. The rearrangement links TRBV12-3 or TRBV12-4 to TRBJ1-1; no firm D call. Trimming stripped 5 bases from V and 1 base from J, with 14 bases between. This CDR3 has 15 amino acids.

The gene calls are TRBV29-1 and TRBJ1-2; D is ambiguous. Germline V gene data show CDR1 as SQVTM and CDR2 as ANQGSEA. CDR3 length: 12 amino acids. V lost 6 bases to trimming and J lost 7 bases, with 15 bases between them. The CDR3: CSVDGPIPGYTF. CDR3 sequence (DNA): TGCAGCGTCGATGGGCCTATCCCTGGCTACACCTTC.

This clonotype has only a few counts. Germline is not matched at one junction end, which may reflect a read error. This chain's CDR3 is CASSAFPLGGRPETQYF. The DNA for the CDR3 is TGTGCTAGCAGCGCCTTCCCCCTAGGGGGCCGTCCGGAGACCCAGTACTTC. The V and J genes are TRBV7-7 and TRBJ2-5, with 7 nucleotides matching TRBD1. Germline assignment: CDR1 SSHAT and CDR2 FNYEAQ (reference sequence). The CDR3 has 17 amino acids.

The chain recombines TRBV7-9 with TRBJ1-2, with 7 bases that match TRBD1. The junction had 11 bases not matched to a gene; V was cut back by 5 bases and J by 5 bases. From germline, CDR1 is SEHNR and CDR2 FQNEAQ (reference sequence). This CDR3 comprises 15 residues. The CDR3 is CASSPGGPESYGYTF. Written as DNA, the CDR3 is TGTGCCAGCAGCCCAGGGGGGCCAGAGTCGTATGGCTACACCTTC. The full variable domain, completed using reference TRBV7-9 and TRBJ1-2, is DTGVSQNPRHKITKRGQNVTFRCDPISEHNRLYWYRQTLGQGPEFLTYFQNEAQLEKSRLLSDRFSAERPKGSFSTLEIQRTEQGDSAMYLCASSPGGPESYGYTFGSGTRLTVV.

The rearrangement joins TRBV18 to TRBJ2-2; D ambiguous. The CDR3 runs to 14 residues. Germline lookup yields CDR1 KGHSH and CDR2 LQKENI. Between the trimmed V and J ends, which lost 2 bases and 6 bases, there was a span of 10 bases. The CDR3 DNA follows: TGTGCCAGCTCACCAGGGCAGATCCCCGGGGAGCTGTTTTTT. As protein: CASSPGQIPGELFF.

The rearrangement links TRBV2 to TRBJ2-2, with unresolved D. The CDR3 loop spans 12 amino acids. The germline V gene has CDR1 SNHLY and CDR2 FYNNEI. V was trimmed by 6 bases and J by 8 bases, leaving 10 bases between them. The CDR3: CASRLFTGELFF. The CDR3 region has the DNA TGTGCCAGCAGGCTCTTCACGGGGGAGCTGTTTTTT.

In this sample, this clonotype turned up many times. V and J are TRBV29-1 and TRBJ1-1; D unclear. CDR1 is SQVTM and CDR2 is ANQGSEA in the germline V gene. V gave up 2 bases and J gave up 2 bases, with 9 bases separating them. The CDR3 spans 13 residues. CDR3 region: CSVERQTNTEAFF. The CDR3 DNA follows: TGCAGCGTTGAACGGCAGACCAACACTGAAGCTTTCTTT.

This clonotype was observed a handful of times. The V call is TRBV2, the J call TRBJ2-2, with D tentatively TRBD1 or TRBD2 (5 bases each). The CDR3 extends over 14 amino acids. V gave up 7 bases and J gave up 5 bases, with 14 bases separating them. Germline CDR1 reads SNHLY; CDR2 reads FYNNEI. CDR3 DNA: TGTGCCAGCAAAAAAACCGAGGGGACCGGGGAGCTGTTTTTT. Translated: CASKKTEGTGELFF.

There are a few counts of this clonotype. The CDR3 nucleotides read TGTGCCAGCAGCCGGGCGGGGGTGGACACCGGGGAGCTGTTTTTT. This translates into CASSRAGVDTGELFF. The chain recombines TRBV12-3 or TRBV12-4 with TRBJ2-2, with TRBD2 identical over 7 bases. V lost 6 bases to trimming and J lost 3 bases; unmatched junction nucleotides: 7. The CDR3 has 15 amino acids.